The 2 T cell receptor beta chains reported below all come from one sample, sequenced in a study of shared clonotypes between healthy human individuals. Positively selected for CCR7, the CD45RO-negative cells used as naive CD8 cells excluded terminally differentiated effector memory CD45RA+ cells. Sequenced by immunoSEQ multiplex PCR; TCRdb stores in-frame clones only, minus some. The table includes more than 2 million clones, about 94% detected once. Sequencing was done on a sample of naive CD8+ T cells sorted from blood. The receptors were sampled from a man between 18 and 29 years old in good health.

V is TRBV4-3 and J is TRBJ2-1, with TRBD1 identical over 9 bases. CDR1 is LGHNA, CDR2 YSLEER, per germline. The V gene end was trimmed by 0 bases and the J gene end by 7 bases; junction bases not matched to a gene: 10. The CDR3 is made up of 17 amino acids. Written as DNA, the CDR3 is TGCGCCAGCAGCCAAGATCCTGGGAGCGGGACAGGGAATGAGCAGTTCTTC. Amino acid sequence: CASSQDPGSGTGNEQFF.

In this sample, this clone turned up once. In the same sample, other DNA sequences code for this CDR3. The chain links TRBV6-5 to TRBJ2-3; 9 positions agree with TRBD2. Per the germline V gene, CDR1 is MNHEY and CDR2 is SVGAGI. J lost 0 bases, V lost 4 bases, and 2 bases had no gene match. This CDR3 region has 15 residues. The CDR3 coding sequence is TGTGCCAGCAGTTTTAGCGGGGGAAGCACAGATACGCAGTATTTT. It specifies CASSFSGGSTDTQYF.